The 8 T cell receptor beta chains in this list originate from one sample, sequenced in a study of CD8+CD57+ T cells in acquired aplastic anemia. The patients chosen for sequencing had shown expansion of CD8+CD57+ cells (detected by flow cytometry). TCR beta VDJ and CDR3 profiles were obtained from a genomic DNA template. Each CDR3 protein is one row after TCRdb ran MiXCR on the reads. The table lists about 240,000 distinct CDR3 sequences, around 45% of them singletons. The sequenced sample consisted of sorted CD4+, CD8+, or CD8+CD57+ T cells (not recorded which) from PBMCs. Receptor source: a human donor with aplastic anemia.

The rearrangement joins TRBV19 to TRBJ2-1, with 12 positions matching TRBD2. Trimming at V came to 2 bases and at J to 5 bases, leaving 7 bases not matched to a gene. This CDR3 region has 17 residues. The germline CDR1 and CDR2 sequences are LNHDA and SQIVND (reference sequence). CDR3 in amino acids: CASSIPELAGGHNEQFF. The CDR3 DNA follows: TGTGCCAGTAGTATACCGGAACTAGCGGGGGGCCACAATGAGCAGTTCTTC.

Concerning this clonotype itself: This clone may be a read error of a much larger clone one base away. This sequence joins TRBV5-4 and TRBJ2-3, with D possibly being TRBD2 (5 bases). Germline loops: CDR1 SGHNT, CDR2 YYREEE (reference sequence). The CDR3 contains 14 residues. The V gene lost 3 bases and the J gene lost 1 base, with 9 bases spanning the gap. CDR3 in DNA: TGTGCCAGCAGCTCCCGGGATCGCACAGATACGCAGTATTTT. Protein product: CASSSRDRTDTQYF. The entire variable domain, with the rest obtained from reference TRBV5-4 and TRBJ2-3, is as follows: ETGVTQSPTHLIKTRGQQVTLRCSSQSGHNTVSWYQQALGQGPQFIFQYYREEENGRGNFPPRFSGLQFPNYSSELNVNALELDDSALYLCASSSRDRTDTQYFGPGTRLTVL.

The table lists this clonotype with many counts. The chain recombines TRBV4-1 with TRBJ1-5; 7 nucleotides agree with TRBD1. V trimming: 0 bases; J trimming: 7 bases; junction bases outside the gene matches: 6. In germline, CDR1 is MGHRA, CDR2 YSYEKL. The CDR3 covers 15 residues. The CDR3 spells CASSQDQGGHQPQHF. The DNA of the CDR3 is TGCGCCAGCAGCCAAGATCAAGGGGGCCACCAGCCCCAGCATTTT.

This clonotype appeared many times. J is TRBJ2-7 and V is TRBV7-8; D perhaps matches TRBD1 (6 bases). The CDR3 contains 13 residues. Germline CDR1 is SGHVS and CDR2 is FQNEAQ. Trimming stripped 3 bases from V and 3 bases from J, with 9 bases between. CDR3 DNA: TGTGCCAGCAGCTTGGGACACAACTACGAGCAGTACTTC. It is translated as CASSLGHNYEQYF.

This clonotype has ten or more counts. CDR3 DNA sequence: TGTGCCACCTTCCTCCGACCCCCGGCTGAAGCTTTCTTT. Its translation is CATFLRPPAEAFF. This sequence joins TRBV2 and TRBJ1-1; D ambiguous. Trimming took off 10 bases at V and 6 bases at J, with 18 bases between the two ends. The length of the CDR3 is 13 residues. Germline-derived CDR1 and CDR2 are SNHLY and FYNNEI.

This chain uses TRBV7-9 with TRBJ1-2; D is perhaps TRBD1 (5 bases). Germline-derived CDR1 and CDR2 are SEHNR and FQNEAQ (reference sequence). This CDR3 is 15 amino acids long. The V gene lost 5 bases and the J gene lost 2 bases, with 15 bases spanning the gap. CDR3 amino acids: CASSPNPTVNYGYTF. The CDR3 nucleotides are TGTGCCAGCAGCCCCAACCCGACAGTCAACTATGGCTACACCTTC. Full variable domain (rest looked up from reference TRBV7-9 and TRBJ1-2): DTGVSQNPRHKITKRGQNVTFRCDPISEHNRLYWYRQTLGQGPEFLTYFQNEAQLEKSRLLSDRFSAERPKGSFSTLEIQRTEQGDSAMYLCASSPNPTVNYGYTFGSGTRLTVV.

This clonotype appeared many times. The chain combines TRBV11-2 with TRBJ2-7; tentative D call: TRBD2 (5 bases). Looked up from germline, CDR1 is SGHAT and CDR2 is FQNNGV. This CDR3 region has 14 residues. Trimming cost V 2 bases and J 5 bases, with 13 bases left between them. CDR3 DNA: TGTGCCAGCAGCTTATTTAGAGGGCTCCACGAGCAGTACTTC. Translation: CASSLFRGLHEQYF.

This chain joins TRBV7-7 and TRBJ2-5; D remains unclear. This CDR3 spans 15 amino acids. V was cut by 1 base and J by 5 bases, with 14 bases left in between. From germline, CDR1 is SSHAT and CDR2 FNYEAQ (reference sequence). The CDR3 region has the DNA TGTGCCAGCAGCTTAGTGGTCGAGGCAGCCGAGACCCAGTACTTC. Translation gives CASSLVVEAAETQYF.